These 32 T cell receptor beta chains were all obtained from the same sample, sequenced in a study of T cells in Graves' hyperthyroidism and ophthalmopathy. Researchers amplified the TCR beta CDR3 regions from RNA transcripts. The TCR CDR3 was amplified in a first-round RT-PCR using the HTBI primer set. TCRdb called the multiplex PCR reads again in MiXCR, with one record for every CDR3 protein. The data contain under 400,000 distinct CDR3 sequences, roughly 13% of them seen just once; the ten biggest clones take up 9.2%. What was sequenced was blood. The receptors shown here come from a woman aged 18 to 35 with Graves' hyperthyroidism.

In this sample, this clonotype turned up many times. The V gene is TRBV5-1, the J gene TRBJ1-2, with 10 bases matching TRBD1. CDR1 and CDR2 (germline): SGHRS, YFSETQ. This CDR3 region has 16 residues. The J segment lost 7 bases and the V segment lost 0 bases, leaving 9 bases of the junction unmatched. The CDR3 coding sequence is TGCGCCAGCAGCTTGGGACAGGGGGCCAGTTACGGTGGCTACACCTTC. It codes for CASSLGQGASYGGYTF.

This clonotype was counted at least ten times. As DNA, the CDR3 is TGTGCCAGCAGCTCGGTGAGCAGTGAGCAGTACTTC. Translation gives CASSSVSSEQYF. V and J are TRBV28 and TRBJ2-7, with unresolved D. Trimming left V 6 bases short and J 7 bases short, with 13 bases between. This CDR3 region has 12 residues. Germline values: CDR1 MDHEN, CDR2 SYDVKM.

This clonotype has at least ten counts. The genes are TRBV13 and TRBJ1-2; D is uncertain. The germline V gene has CDR1 PRHDT and CDR2 FYEKMQ (reference sequence). Trimming took off 3 bases at V and 4 bases at J, with 9 bases between the two ends. This CDR3 is built from 13 residues. This chain's CDR3 is CASSLADFYGYTF. DNA of the CDR3: TGTGCCAGCAGCTTGGCTGACTTCTATGGCTACACCTTC.

This clonotype was counted ten times or more. This chain joins TRBV20-1 and TRBJ2-1; no definite D call. Germline V gene lookup returns CDR1 DFQATT and CDR2 SNEGSKA (reference sequence). V was clipped by 6 bases and J by 1 base, with 13 bases between them. This CDR3 comprises 14 residues. CDR3 in amino acids: CSASWQESYNEQFF. As DNA, the CDR3 is TGCAGTGCAAGTTGGCAAGAGTCCTACAATGAGCAGTTCTTC.

This chain uses TRBV5-1 with TRBJ2-5, with 7 positions matching TRBD1. There are 14 residues in the CDR3. With V trimmed by 3 bases and J by 1 base, 3 bases remained unmatched. Germline loops: CDR1 SGHRS, CDR2 YFSETQ. The DNA of the CDR3 is TGCGCCAGCAGCTGGGGACAGCGCCAAGAGACCCAGTACTTC. It specifies CASSWGQRQETQYF.

In this sample, this clonotype turned up many times. The rearrangement links TRBV29-1 to TRBJ2-2, with 10 bases aligning to TRBD2. Losses at the gene ends were 2 bases for V and 7 bases for J; bases not matched to a gene: 7. This CDR3 has 15 residues. From germline, CDR1 is SQVTM and CDR2 ANQGSEA. The CDR3 DNA reads TGCAGCGTTGAACTAGCGGGGGTCACCGACGGGGAGCTGTTTTTT. It translates to CSVELAGVTDGELFF.

CDR3 sequence: CASSDPPGTGGYEQYF. The CDR3 region has the DNA TGTGCCAGCAGTGACCCCCCCGGGACAGGGGGTTACGAGCAGTACTTC. This rearrangement joins TRBV6-2 or TRBV6-3 to TRBJ2-7; 11 positions match TRBD1. Trimming removed 5 bases from V and 4 bases from J; junction bases left unmatched: 10. Germline CDR1 reads MNHEY; CDR2 reads SVGEGT. This CDR3 has 16 amino acids.

The gene calls are TRBV9 and TRBJ1-2; 7 positions agree with TRBD1. The junction had 10 bases not matched to a gene; V was cut back by 4 bases and J by 1 base. The germline CDR1 and CDR2 sequences are SGDLS and YYNGEE. The CDR3 consists of 16 residues. This CDR3 is CASSTSRDRFNYGYTF. As DNA, the CDR3 is TGTGCCAGCAGCACGTCCCGGGACAGATTTAACTATGGCTACACCTTC.

The CDR3 region is CASSPEVETQYF. CDR3 in DNA: TGCGCCAGCAGCCCGGAGGTAGAGACCCAGTACTTC. This chain joins TRBV5-1 and TRBJ2-5; possible D gene TRBD2, 5 bases. Trimming took 4 bases from V and 4 from J, leaving 8 bases between them. CDR1 is SGHRS, CDR2 YFSETQ, per germline. CDR3 length: 12 amino acids. Filled out from reference TRBV5-1 and TRBJ2-5, the complete variable domain reads KAGVTQTPRYLIKTRGQQVTLSCSPISGHRSVSWYQQTPGQGLQFLFEYFSETQRNKGNFPGRFSGRQFSNSRSEMNVSTLELGDSALYLCASSPEVETQYFGPGTRLLVL.

This clonotype was seen ten or more times. V and J are TRBV27 and TRBJ1-2, with D possibly being TRBD1 (6 bases). Germline-derived CDR1 and CDR2 are MNHEY and SMNVEV (reference sequence). The V and J ends lost 6 bases and 2 bases respectively, with 10 bases between them. CDR3 length: 13 amino acids. CDR3: CASRRQVNYGYTF. The CDR3 bases are TGTGCCAGCAGGAGACAGGTGAACTATGGCTACACCTTC.

This clonotype showed up many times. The chain carries TRBV7-9 and TRBJ1-1, with TRBD1 matching over 7 bases. Trimming cost V 5 bases and J 3 bases; bases outside gene matches: 9. Germline-derived CDR1 and CDR2 are SEHNR and FQNEAQ (reference sequence). This CDR3 is built from 15 residues. The CDR3, as DNA: TGTGCCAGCAGCCTCACAGGGGTAAGGTACACTGAAGCTTTCTTT. Protein: CASSLTGVRYTEAFF.

V gene TRBV7-2 combines with J gene TRBJ2-5, with 11 bases fitting TRBD2. V was clipped by 5 bases and J by 2 bases; unmatched bases: 7. This CDR3 is built from 16 residues. CDR1 and CDR2 (germline): SGHTA, FQGNSA. The CDR3 loop reads CASSLYRLAGQETQYF. DNA for the CDR3: TGTGCCAGCAGCCTATATCGACTAGCGGGGCAAGAGACCCAGTACTTC.

This clonotype appeared many times. This chain joins TRBV6-1 and TRBJ2-7, with D perhaps TRBD1 (6 bases). There are 13 residues in the CDR3. Looked up from germline, CDR1 is MNHNS and CDR2 is SASEGT. The V gene lost 5 bases and the J gene lost 6 bases, with 14 bases spanning the gap. The CDR3 DNA sequence: TGTGCCAGCAGTCCTTACAGGGATCCCGAGCAGTACTTC. Its translation: CASSPYRDPEQYF.

This clonotype showed up many times. The chain joins TRBV20-1 to TRBJ1-1; D is unresolved. The V end was cut by 3 bases, the J end by 4 bases, with 12 bases between. CDR1 DFQATT and CDR2 SNEGSKA come from the germline V gene (reference sequence). The CDR3 is made up of 13 amino acids. The CDR3 protein is CSASSGFGTEAFF. The CDR3 coding sequence is TGCAGTGCTAGCTCGGGTTTCGGCACTGAAGCTTTCTTT.

The table lists this clonotype with many counts. The chain recombines TRBV28 with TRBJ1-1; D gene ambiguous. This CDR3 region has 12 residues. The V and J ends lost 10 bases and 0 bases respectively, with 9 bases between them. Germline V gene lookup returns CDR1 MDHEN and CDR2 SYDVKM. CDR3 sequence: CAITRMNTEAFF. The CDR3, as DNA: TGTGCCATCACGCGCATGAACACTGAAGCTTTCTTT.

At least ten counts were recorded for this clonotype. This sequence joins TRBV28 and TRBJ2-5, with a tentative D call TRBD2 (6 bases). Deletions cut 6 bases from V and 5 bases from J, with 13 bases between. Germline V gene lookup returns CDR1 MDHEN and CDR2 SYDVKM. The CDR3 runs 13 residues. The CDR3 protein is CASRKRAGETQYF. The DNA of the CDR3 is TGTGCCAGCAGAAAGCGGGCTGGCGAGACCCAGTACTTC.

This clonotype appeared many times. The chain couples TRBV20-1 to TRBJ1-4, with a weak D call TRBD1 (5 bases). V was trimmed by 3 bases and J by 8 bases, leaving 13 bases between them. Germline V gene sequence: CDR1 DFQATT, CDR2 SNEGSKA (reference sequence). The CDR3 is 13 amino acids. The CDR3: CSASLPGREKLFF. As DNA, the CDR3 is TGCAGTGCTAGCTTACCAGGGAGGGAAAAACTGTTTTTT.

There are many counts of this clonotype. The chain carries TRBV12-3 or TRBV12-4 and TRBJ1-1; no reliable D call. This CDR3 is 14 amino acids long. V dropped 2 bases and J dropped 0 bases, with 7 bases sitting between them. The CDR3 spells CASSLPPMNTEAFF. The CDR3 DNA sequence: TGTGCCAGCAGTTTACCTCCCATGAACACTGAAGCTTTCTTT.

This clonotype has at least ten counts. This chain uses TRBV15 with TRBJ2-5; a weak D match, TRBD1 (5 bases). Trimming removed 2 bases from V and 1 base from J, with 8 bases in between. Per the germline V gene, CDR1 is LNHNV and CDR2 is YYDKDF (reference sequence). The CDR3 is 14 amino acids. DNA for the CDR3: TGTGCCACCAGCAGACAGGGTCCCCAAGAGACCCAGTACTTC. Residues: CATSRQGPQETQYF.

This clonotype was detected many times. The chain links TRBV5-1 to TRBJ2-3; tentative D call: TRBD2 (6 bases). This CDR3 has 15 residues. The ends were cut back, 6 bases at V and 2 bases at J, with 16 bases in the middle. The germline V gene encodes CDR1 SGHRS and CDR2 YFSETQ. The CDR3 nucleotides read TGCGCCAGCACCGCCGACGGGGGTAACACAGATACGCAGTATTTT. Translating it yields CASTADGGNTDTQYF.

The genes are TRBV28 and TRBJ2-2; no firm D call. The CDR3 spans 13 residues. V was trimmed by 8 bases and J by 0 bases, leaving 7 bases between them. Per germline, CDR1 MDHEN and CDR2 SYDVKM. Here the CDR3 reads CASVNPNTGELFF. As DNA, the CDR3 is TGTGCCAGCGTAAATCCGAACACCGGGGAGCTGTTTTTT.

This clonotype was seen ten or more times. The chain recombines TRBV2 with TRBJ2-3, with TRBD1 matching 10 bases. This CDR3 is 16 amino acids long. Losses at the gene ends were 5 bases for V and 4 bases for J; bases not matched to a gene: 9. The germline gives CDR1 SNHLY, CDR2 FYNNEI. CDR3 in amino acids: CASSPTGTGVPDTQYF. For the CDR3, the DNA is TGTGCCAGCAGTCCGACCGGGACAGGGGTGCCAGATACGCAGTATTTT.

On this clonotype: Possible read error: a much larger clone is one base away. The gene calls are TRBV27 and TRBJ1-5, with D tentatively TRBD1 (6 bases). The CDR3 is 15 residues long. Germline lookup yields CDR1 MNHEY and CDR2 SMNVEV (reference sequence). CDR3 coding DNA: TGTGCCAGCAGCACAGACAGGTATAGCAATGAGCCCCAGCATTTT. Encoded protein: CASSTDRYSNEPQHF.

This clonotype was recorded at least ten times. CDR3 in amino acids: CASSDYARSSYNEQFF. The CDR3 region has the DNA TGTGCCAGCAGTGACTACGCGCGGAGCTCCTACAATGAGCAGTTCTTC. The chain links TRBV6-1 to TRBJ2-1; D is unclear. The CDR3 extends over 16 amino acids. Trimming took 3 bases from V and 0 from J, leaving 12 bases between them. Germline CDR1 MNHNS, CDR2 SASEGT.

The chain carries TRBV28 and TRBJ1-4; TRBD1 agrees at 9 bases. This CDR3 comprises 16 residues. V dropped 8 bases and J dropped 7; count of bases not matched to a gene: 14. Germline V gives CDR1 MDHEN, CDR2 SYDVKM. The CDR3 DNA is TGTGCCAGCTGCCTTCCAACAGGGGGCGAAAGTGAAAAACTGTTTTTT. This encodes CASCLPTGGESEKLFF.

This clonotype occurred many times. The chain employs TRBV6-2 or TRBV6-3 and TRBJ2-7, with 8 bases aligning to TRBD2. This CDR3 comprises 16 residues. CDR1 is MNHEY and CDR2 is SVGEGT in the germline V gene. V dropped 5 bases and J dropped 3; count of bases not matched to a gene: 12. Written as DNA, the CDR3 is TGTGCCAGCAGTCACCCGGGACTAGTGATCGGCTACGAGCAGTACTTC. Translating gives CASSHPGLVIGYEQYF.

This clonotype came up many times. V usage is TRBV6-1 and J usage is TRBJ2-7; weak D call: TRBD2 (6 bases). V dropped 5 bases and J dropped 9 bases, with 20 bases sitting between them. The CDR3 totals 14 residues. In germline, CDR1 is MNHNS, CDR2 SASEGT. The CDR3 coding sequence is TGTGCCAGCAGTATGGGAGATTCACGGGGAGGGCAGTACTTC. It translates to CASSMGDSRGGQYF.

This clonotype was observed many times. The rearrangement joins TRBV6-2 or TRBV6-3 to TRBJ1-5, with D tentatively TRBD1 (6 bases). V was shortened by 4 bases and J by 7 bases, with 14 bases between the two germline ends. CDR1 and CDR2 (germline): MNHEY, SVGEGT. The length of the CDR3 is 14 residues. CDR3 region: CASSSGVFRQPQHF. Written as DNA, the CDR3 is TGTGCCAGCAGTTCAGGGGTTTTTCGACAGCCCCAGCATTTT.

The chain couples TRBV4-1 to TRBJ1-2; D not certain. The length of the CDR3 is 16 residues. Trimming took off 4 bases at V and 2 bases at J, with 17 bases between the two ends. Germline-derived CDR1 and CDR2 are MGHRA and YSYEKL. CDR3 sequence reads: CASSLPRGNPNYGYTF. The CDR3 nucleotides read TGCGCCAGCAGCCTCCCGAGAGGGAACCCCAACTATGGCTACACCTTC.

This clonotype was seen more than once but under ten times. In DNA form, the CDR3 reads TGTGCCAGCAGCTTGGTGCAGGGGAGTGAAAAACTGTTTTTT. Its protein product is CASSLVQGSEKLFF. The V gene is TRBV7-2, the J gene TRBJ1-4; D may be TRBD1 (6 bases). This CDR3 region has 14 residues. Trimming removed 3 bases from V and 7 bases from J, with 12 bases in between. The germline V gene has CDR1 SGHTA and CDR2 FQGNSA.

V is TRBV20-1 and J is TRBJ2-7; D is uncertain. The CDR3 has 15 amino acids. The V end was cut by 0 bases, the J end by 2 bases, with 14 bases between. CDR1 DFQATT and CDR2 SNEGSKA come from the germline V gene (reference sequence). CDR3 coding DNA: TGCAGTGCTAGAGATTCCCGACTGTCCCCCTACGAGCAGTACTTC. It specifies CSARDSRLSPYEQYF.

This clonotype was seen repeatedly, ten times or more. The gene calls are TRBV27 and TRBJ2-3, with 7 bases identical to TRBD2. This CDR3 is 17 amino acids long. Germline assignment: CDR1 MNHEY and CDR2 SMNVEV (reference sequence). V lost 4 bases to trimming and J lost 3 bases; unmatched junction nucleotides: 13. This chain's CDR3 is CASSSSPGGRGTDTQYF. The CDR3 bases are TGTGCCAGCAGTTCGTCGCCCGGCGGGAGAGGAACAGATACGCAGTATTTT.